This T cell receptor (beta chain) was captured in a study of shared clonotypes between healthy human individuals. Study context: Samples came from two female and a few male donors aged 18 to 49.

The J segment lost 4 bases and the V segment lost 4 bases, leaving 3 bases of the junction unmatched. This CDR3 contains 16 residues. CDR1 SGHNT and CDR2 YENEEA come from the germline V gene. Using immunoSEQ multiplex PCR, the repertoire was profiled, and TCRdb retains in-frame clones only, with some absent. The profile shows around 430,000 clones, more than 75% of them singletons. This sequence was found in a middle-aged woman in good health. Some clones in this sample may be carry-over from other donors' samples. Sequenced material: PBMCs. The chain links TRBV11-3 to TRBJ2-1; 14 nucleotides agree with TRBD2. CDR3 loop: CASSSGTSGGYNEQFF. DNA of the CDR3: TGTGCCAGCAGCTCCGGGACTAGCGGGGGATACAATGAGCAGTTCTTC.